Described below is a single T cell receptor (beta chain) sequence and its context. This receptor's antigen is unknown. No clone much larger than this one lies a single base away; base qualities are absent. This record comes from a study of blood T cells in healthy people across ages (dated by TCRdb to 2013 to 2016). In terms of the full investigation: Template switching captured roughly one uniquely barcoded TCR beta cDNA molecule per two T cells in model experiments. Age-related changes in TCR beta repertoire diversity were measured in the study by deep sequencing normalized with unique cDNA molecular identifiers. Four age groups were formed from the donors: young (average approximately 15 years), middle-aged (roughly 38), aged (62) and long-lived (about 80). To avoid experimental bias, donors of different ages were spread randomly across the sequencing lanes. Two additional independent replicas of 1 million unique cDNA reads from the same blood draw were analyzed for two donors (one aged 18 to 30 and one aged 80 or older). What the authors observed across the whole study: Observed TCR beta diversity correlated strongly with the percentage of naive T cells measured by flow cytometry. Because the CMV infection status of the donors was unknown, age-related changes in expanded clonotypes may potentially have been confounded. As age increased, observed TCR beta diversity per million T cells dropped in a roughly linear way, and a significant reduction was already evident by age 40. Conclusive comparison of naive and antigen-experienced compartments was prevented by the profiling of bulk unsorted PBMCs. Estimates of total diversity based on one million sequenced T cells were regarded as lower bounds and as underestimates. The long-lived group showed more naive CD4+ T cells, fewer expanded clones and increased TCR diversity than the aged group, suggesting age selection.

As encoded in the germline V gene (reference sequence), CDR1 is GTSNPN while CDR2 is SVGIG. From the cysteine through the phenylalanine, the CDR3 covers 15 amino acids. The retained sequence is limited to the CDR3, 45 bases, with the frame set at the first base. Library preparation used 5' RACE. A second PCR of roughly 7 to 11 cycles was performed with a sample-barcoded 5' primer and a J-beta primer mix. A template-switch 5' adaptor carrying 12 random nucleotides introduced a unique molecular identifier onto each TCR beta cDNA molecule. Each sample yielded at least 3 million CDR3-containing paired-end reads. All of the RNA was converted into first-strand cDNA using the Mint cDNA synthesis kit, with a TRBC-specific oligonucleotide serving as the primer. After uracil-DNA glycosylase treatment, a first 18-cycle PCR used universal primers M1SS and BC2_uni_R on all cDNA. Per the original workflow: For normalization, 1 million high-quality reads were randomly selected from each sample, with every read carrying a distinct molecular identifier. Reads sharing molecular identifiers were discarded rather than binned into consensus sequences. MiTCR, run with a Q25 quality threshold and the strictest error-elimination algorithm, handled CDR3 identification, clonotype clustering and error correction. A nonparametric unseen species model with Euler transformation was used to estimate a lower bound on total TCR beta diversity. TCRdb reanalyzed the raw reads on its own, using fastp at Q25 for trimming and MiXCR for clone calling, and kept in-frame beta chains. Each CDR3 protein gets just one entry, which takes the most common genes and DNA from the rows behind it. The V and J calls were not made by the authors but by TCRdb's processing. In this sample the table shows over 1,500,000 distinct CDR3 sequences, about two fifths of which occur a single time. Of the sample, around 23% falls within the top ten clones.

Systemically healthy Caucasian individuals from Russia, some 36 in total and aged roughly 6 to 100 years, were included as donors. Each donor gave approximately 9.4 milliliters of peripheral blood, drawn into EDTA-treated Vacutainer tubes. Ficoll-Paque density-gradient centrifugation was used to isolate PBMCs, with at least 6.5 million per sample. Total RNA, at least 6 micrograms per sample, was extracted from PBMCs with Trizol reagent. The percentages of naive CD45RAhigh/CD27high T cells were determined by flow cytometry on a PBMC aliquot from every donor. The chain joins TRBV30 to TRBJ2-4; the D gene is perhaps TRBD1, from 6 matching bases. The J call is uncertain, as TRBJ2-7 better fits the DNA end. The clonotype was recovered from a human donor in good health. Material for sequencing was blood. For the CDR3, the sequence is CAWSVHRTENYEQYF. DNA sequence: TGTGCCTGGAGTGTACATCGGACAGAGAACTACGAGCAGTACTTC.